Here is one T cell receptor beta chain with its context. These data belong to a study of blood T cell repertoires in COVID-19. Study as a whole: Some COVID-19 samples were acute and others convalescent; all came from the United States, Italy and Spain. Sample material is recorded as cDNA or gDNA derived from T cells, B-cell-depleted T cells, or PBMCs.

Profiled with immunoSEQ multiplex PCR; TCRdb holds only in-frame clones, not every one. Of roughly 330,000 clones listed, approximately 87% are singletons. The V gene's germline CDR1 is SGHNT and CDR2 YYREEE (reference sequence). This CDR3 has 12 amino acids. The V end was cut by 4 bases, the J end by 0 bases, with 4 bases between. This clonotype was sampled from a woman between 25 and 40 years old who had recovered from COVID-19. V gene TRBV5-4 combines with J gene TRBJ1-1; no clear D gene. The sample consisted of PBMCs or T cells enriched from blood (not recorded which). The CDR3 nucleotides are TGTGCCAGCAGCCCCATGAACACTGAAGCTTTCTTT. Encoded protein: CASSPMNTEAFF. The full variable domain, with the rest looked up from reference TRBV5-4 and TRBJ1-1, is ETGVTQSPTHLIKTRGQQVTLRCSSQSGHNTVSWYQQALGQGPQFIFQYYREEENGRGNFPPRFSGLQFPNYSSELNVNALELDDSALYLCASSPMNTEAFFGQGTRLTVV.